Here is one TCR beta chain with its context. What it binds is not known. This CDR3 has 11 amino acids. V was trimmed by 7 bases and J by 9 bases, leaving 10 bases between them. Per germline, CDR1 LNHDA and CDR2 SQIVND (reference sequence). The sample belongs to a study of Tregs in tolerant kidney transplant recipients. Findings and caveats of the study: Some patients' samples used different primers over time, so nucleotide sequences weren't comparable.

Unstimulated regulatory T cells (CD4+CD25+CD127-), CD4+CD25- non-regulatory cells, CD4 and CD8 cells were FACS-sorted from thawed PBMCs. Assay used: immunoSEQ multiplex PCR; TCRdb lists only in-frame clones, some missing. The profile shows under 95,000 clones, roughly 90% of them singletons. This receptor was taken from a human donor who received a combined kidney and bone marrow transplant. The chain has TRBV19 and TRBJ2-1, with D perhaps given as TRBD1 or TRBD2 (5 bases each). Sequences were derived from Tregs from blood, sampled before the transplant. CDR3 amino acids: CASMGVSEQFF. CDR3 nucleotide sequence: TGTGCCAGTATGGGGGTCAGTGAGCAGTTCTTC.